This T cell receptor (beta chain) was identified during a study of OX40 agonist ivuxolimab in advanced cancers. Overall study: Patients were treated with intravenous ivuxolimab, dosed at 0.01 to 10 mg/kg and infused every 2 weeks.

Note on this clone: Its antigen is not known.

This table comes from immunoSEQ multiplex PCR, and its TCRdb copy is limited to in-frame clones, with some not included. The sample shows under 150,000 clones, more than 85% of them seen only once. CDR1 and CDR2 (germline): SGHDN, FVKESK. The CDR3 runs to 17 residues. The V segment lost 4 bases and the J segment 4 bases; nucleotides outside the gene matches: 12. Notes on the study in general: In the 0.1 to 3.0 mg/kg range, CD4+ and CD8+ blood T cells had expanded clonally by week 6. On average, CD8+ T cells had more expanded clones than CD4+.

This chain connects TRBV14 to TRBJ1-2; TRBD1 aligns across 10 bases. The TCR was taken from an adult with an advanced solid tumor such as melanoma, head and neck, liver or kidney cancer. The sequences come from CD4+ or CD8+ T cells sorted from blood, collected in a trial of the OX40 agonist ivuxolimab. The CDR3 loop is CASSLGTGARIGYGYTF. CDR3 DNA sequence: TGTGCCAGCAGCCTTGGGACAGGGGCCAGGATCGGCTATGGCTACACCTTC.